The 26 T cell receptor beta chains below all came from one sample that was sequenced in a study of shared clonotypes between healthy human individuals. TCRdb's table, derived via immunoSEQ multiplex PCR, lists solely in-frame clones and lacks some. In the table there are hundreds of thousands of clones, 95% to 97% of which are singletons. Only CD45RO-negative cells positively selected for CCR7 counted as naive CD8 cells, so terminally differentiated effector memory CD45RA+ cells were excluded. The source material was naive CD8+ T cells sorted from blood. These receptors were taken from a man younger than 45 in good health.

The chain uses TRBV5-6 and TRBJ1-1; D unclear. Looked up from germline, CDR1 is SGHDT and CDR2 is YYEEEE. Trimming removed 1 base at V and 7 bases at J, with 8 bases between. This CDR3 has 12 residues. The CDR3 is CASSLSRIEAFF. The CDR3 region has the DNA TGTGCCAGCAGCTTGTCCCGGATTGAAGCTTTCTTT.

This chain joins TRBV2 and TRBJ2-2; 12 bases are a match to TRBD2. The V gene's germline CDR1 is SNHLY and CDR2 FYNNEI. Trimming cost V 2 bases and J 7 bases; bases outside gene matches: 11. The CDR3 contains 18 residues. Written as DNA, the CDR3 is TGTGCCAGCAGTGAATGGCTAGCGGGAGGGCCGTCCGTCGGGGAGCTGTTTTTT. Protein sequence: CASSEWLAGGPSVGELFF.

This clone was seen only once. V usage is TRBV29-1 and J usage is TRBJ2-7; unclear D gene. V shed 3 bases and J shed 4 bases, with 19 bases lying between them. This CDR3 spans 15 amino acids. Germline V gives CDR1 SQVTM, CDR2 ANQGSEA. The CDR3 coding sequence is TGCAGCGTTGAGTCAAATCGCGAAGACCAGTACGAGCAGTACTTC. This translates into CSVESNREDQYEQYF.

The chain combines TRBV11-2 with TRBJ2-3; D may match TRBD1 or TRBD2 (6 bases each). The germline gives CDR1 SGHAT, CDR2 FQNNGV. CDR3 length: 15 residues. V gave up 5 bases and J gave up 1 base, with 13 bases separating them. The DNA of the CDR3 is TGTGCCAGCAGCGCCTGGGGGGCGGGCACAGATACGCAGTATTTT. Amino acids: CASSAWGAGTDTQYF.

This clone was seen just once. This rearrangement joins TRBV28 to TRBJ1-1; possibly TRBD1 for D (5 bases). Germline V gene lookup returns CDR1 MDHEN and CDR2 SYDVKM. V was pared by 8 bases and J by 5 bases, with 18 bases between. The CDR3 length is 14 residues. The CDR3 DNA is TGTGCCAGCCCGCCGGGACCCTTGGGGACTGAAGCTTTCTTT. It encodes CASPPGPLGTEAFF.

The chain's CDR3 is CASSLAGQGDQPQHF. The CDR3 coding sequence is TGTGCCAGCAGTTTAGCAGGACAGGGGGACCAGCCCCAGCATTTT. This chain uses TRBV28 with TRBJ1-5; 10 nucleotides match TRBD1. V was pared by 2 bases and J by 7 bases, with 5 bases of the junction left unmatched. The germline V gene has CDR1 MDHEN and CDR2 SYDVKM. The length of the CDR3 is 15 residues.

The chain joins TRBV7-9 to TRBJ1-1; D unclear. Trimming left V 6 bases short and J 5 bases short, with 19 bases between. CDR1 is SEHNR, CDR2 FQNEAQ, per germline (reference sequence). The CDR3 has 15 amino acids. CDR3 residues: CASRPMTGSWTEAFF. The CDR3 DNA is TGTGCCAGCAGGCCCATGACGGGGTCGTGGACTGAAGCTTTCTTT. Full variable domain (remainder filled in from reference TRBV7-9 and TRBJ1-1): DTGVSQNPRHKITKRGQNVTFRCDPISEHNRLYWYRQTLGQGPEFLTYFQNEAQLEKSRLLSDRFSAERPKGSFSTLEIQRTEQGDSAMYLCASRPMTGSWTEAFFGQGTRLTVV.

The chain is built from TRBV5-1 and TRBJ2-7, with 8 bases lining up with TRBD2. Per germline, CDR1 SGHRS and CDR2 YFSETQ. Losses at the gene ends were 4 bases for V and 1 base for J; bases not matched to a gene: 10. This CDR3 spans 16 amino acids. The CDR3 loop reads CASSPQAGGASYEQYF. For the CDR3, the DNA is TGCGCCAGCAGCCCGCAGGCGGGAGGCGCTTCCTACGAGCAGTACTTC.

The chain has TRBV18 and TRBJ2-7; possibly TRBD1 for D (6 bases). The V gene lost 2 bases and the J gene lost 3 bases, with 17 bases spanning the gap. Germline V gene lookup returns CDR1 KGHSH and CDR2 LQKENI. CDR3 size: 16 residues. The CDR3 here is CASSPGRNRDLYEQYF. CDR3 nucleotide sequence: TGTGCCAGCTCACCAGGAAGGAACAGGGACCTCTACGAGCAGTACTTC.

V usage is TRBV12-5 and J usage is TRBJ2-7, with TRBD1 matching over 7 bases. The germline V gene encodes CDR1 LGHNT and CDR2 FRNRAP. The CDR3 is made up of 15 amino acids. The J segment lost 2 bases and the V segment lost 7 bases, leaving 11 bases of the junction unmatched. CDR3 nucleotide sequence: TGTGCTAGTGCCCGATCAACCGGGACAGCCTACGAGCAGTACTTC. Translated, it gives CASARSTGTAYEQYF.

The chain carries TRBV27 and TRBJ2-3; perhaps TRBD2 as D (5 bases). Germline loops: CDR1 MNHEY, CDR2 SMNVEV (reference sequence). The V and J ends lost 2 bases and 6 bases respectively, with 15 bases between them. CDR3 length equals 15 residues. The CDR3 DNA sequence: TGTGCCAGCAGTTTACGCGGGCGAGTCGACGATACGCAGTATTTT. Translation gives CASSLRGRVDDTQYF.

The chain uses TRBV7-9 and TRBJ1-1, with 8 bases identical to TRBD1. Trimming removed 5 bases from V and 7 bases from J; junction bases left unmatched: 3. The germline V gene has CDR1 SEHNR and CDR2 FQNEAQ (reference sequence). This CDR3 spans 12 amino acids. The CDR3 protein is CASSQDRVEAFF. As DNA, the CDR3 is TGTGCCAGCAGCCAGGACAGGGTTGAAGCTTTCTTT.

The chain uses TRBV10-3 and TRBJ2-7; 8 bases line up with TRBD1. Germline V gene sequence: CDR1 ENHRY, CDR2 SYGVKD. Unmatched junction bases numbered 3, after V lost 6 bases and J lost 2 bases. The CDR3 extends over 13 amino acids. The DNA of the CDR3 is TGTGCCATCAGGGGACAGGTGACCTACGAGCAGTACTTC. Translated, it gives CAIRGQVTYEQYF.

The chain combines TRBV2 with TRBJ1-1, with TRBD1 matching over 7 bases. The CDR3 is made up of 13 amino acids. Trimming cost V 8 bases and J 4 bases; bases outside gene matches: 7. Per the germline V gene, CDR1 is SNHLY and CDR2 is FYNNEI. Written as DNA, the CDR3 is TGTGCCAGCGTAGGGGGCAGGGTCACTGAAGCTTTCTTT. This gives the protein CASVGGRVTEAFF.

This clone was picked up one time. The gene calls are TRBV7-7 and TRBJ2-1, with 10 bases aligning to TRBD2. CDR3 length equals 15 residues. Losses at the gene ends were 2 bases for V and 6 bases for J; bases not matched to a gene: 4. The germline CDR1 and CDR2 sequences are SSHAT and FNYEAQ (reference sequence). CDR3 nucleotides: TGTGCCAGCAGCTTAAAAAGCGGGAGGGCCAATGAGCAGTTCTTC. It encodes CASSLKSGRANEQFF. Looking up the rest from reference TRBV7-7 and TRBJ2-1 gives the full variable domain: GAGVSQSPRYKVTKRGQDVTLRCDPISSHATLYWYQQALGQGPEFLTYFNYEAQPDKSGLPSDRFSAERPEGSISTLTIQRTEQRDSAMYRCASSLKSGRANEQFFGPGTRLTVL.

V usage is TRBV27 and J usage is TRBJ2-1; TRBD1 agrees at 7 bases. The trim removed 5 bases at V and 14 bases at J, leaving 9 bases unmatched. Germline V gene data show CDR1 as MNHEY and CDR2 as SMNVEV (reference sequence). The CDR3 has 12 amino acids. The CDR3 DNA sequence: TGTGCCAGCAGTCCCGTACAGGGGTTTAAGTTCTTC. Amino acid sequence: CASSPVQGFKFF.

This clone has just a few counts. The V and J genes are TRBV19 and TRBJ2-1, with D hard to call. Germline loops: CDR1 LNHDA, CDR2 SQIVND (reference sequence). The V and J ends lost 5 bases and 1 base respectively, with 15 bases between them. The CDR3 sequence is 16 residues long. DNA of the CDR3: TGTGCCAGTAGTTCACTTGGCCCAGAGTCCTACAATGAGCAGTTCTTC. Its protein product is CASSSLGPESYNEQFF.

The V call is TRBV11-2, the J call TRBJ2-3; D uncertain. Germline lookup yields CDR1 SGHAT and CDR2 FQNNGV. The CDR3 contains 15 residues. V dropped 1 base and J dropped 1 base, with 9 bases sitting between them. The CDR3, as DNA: TGTGCCAGCAGCTTAGTAGTTGGGGGCACAGATACGCAGTATTTT. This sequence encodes CASSLVVGGTDTQYF.

The DNA of the CDR3 is TGTGCCAGCAGTTTGGGAGTAAAGGGCTACGAGCAGTACTTC. Translation: CASSLGVKGYEQYF. The chain carries TRBV28 and TRBJ2-7; D is perhaps TRBD2 (5 bases). CDR3 size: 14 residues. Trimming left V 3 bases short and J 3 bases short, with 12 bases between. Looked up from germline, CDR1 is MDHEN and CDR2 is SYDVKM.

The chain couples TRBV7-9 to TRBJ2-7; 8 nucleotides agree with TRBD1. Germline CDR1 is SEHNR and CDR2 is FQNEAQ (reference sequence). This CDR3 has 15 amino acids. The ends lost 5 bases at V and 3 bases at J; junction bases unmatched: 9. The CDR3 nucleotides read TGTGCCAGCAGCCCTCCGGGACAGGACTACTACGAGCAGTACTTC. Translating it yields CASSPPGQDYYEQYF.

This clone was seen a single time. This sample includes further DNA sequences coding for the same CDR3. The CDR3 region has the DNA TGTGCCAGCAGCTTAGCAGATTACGAGCAGTACTTC. Translation: CASSLADYEQYF. V gene TRBV7-9 combines with J gene TRBJ2-7; D is unclear. The CDR3 consists of 12 residues. V lost 0 bases to trimming and J lost 4 bases, with 4 bases between them. CDR1 is SEHNR and CDR2 is FQNEAQ in the germline V gene (reference sequence).

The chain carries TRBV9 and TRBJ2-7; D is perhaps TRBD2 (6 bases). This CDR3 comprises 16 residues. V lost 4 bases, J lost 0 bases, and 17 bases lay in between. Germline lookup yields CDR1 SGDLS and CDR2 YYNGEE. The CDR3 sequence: CASSPSGGGLSYEQYF. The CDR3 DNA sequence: TGTGCCAGCAGCCCGAGTGGGGGAGGCCTCTCCTACGAGCAGTACTTC.

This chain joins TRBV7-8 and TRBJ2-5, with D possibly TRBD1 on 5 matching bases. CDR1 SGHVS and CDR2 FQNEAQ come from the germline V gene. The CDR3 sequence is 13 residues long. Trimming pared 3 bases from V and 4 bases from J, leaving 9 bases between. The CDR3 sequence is CASSFRGLETQYF. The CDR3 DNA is TGTGCCAGCAGCTTTAGGGGATTAGAGACCCAGTACTTC.

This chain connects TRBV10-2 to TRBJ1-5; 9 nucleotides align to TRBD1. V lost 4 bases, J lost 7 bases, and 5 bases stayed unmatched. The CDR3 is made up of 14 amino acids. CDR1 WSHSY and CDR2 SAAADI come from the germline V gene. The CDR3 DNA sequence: TGCGCCAGCAGTGCGGGACAGGGCTTACAGCCCCAGCATTTT. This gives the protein CASSAGQGLQPQHF.

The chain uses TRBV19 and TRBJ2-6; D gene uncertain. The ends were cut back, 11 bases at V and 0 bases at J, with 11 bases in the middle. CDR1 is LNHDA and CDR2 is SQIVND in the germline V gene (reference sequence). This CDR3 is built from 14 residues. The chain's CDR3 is CAVMGYSGANVLTF. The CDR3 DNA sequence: TGTGCCGTTATGGGGTACTCTGGGGCCAACGTCCTGACTTTC.

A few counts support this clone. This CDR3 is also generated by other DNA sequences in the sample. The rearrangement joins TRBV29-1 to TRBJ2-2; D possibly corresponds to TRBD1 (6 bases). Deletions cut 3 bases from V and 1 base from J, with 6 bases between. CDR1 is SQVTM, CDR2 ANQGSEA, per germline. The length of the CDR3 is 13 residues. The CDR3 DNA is TGCAGCGTTGAGGGACAGAACACCGGGGAGCTGTTTTTT. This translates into CSVEGQNTGELFF.